Included here is one TCR beta chain sequence, with context. Its antigen specificity is not known. Per-base qualities were not stored, and no clone one base away is much larger. The entry originates in a study of shared clonotypes between healthy human individuals (dated by TCRdb to the early 2020s). In the study overall: The cohort included a few men and a couple of women between 18 and 49 years of age. For each donor, three plates each were used for CD4 naive and CD4 memory, two plates were used for CD8 naive, and one plate was used for CD8 memory. To estimate repertoire size and how much clonotype sharing occurs between individuals, the study deeply sequenced the blood TCR repertoires of several healthy adults. To increase sequencing depth and limit assay-specific biases, TCR repertoire library preparation and sequencing were carried out by different laboratories using diverse techniques. Between about 0.85 and 8.9 billion PBMCs per donor were obtained by leukapheresis.

TCR CDR3 regions were amplified from genomic DNA by multiplex PCR using the deep immunoSEQ assay. Extracted genomic DNA from each cell subset was spread evenly across all wells of several immunoSEQ 96-well plates, with each plate serving as a replicate. For sorted subsets, around 200 ng genomic DNA, equal to 30,000 to 35,000 T cell genomes, was loaded into each replicate PCR. Purified libraries were quantified with a Qubit 3.0 fluorometer, sized on a Bioanalyzer 2100, and re-quantified with the KAPA Library Quantification kit. Each immunoSEQ 96-well plate was sequenced on its own single-read 150-cycle Illumina NextSeq 550 flow cell. Per the source publication's procedure: The immunoSEQ output contained only junctional sequences without quality scores, so filtering could not match that applied to full-length reads. Sequences were annotated with PyIR, a Python wrapper for IgBLAST v1.9, and V/J genes and CDR3 were assigned using IMGT germline references. Any read was removed if the V/J assignment was weak (E-value above 1e-6), the CDR3 was missing, or the read contained stop codons, out-of-frame junctions, or ambiguous translated residues. V3J clonotypes were defined by identical inferred V gene, J gene, and CDR3 amino acid sequence. Percentage overlap between repertoires was calculated by dividing the number of shared unique clonotypes by the size of the smaller repertoire. RTK rarefaction, the Chao1 estimator, and Recon v2.1 estimates of unobserved clonotypes were used to assess repertoire richness. OLGA was used to compute generation probabilities for all TCRbeta clonotypes that the gDNA method yielded from a handful of donors. TCRdb carries this immuneACCESS record with in-frame sequences only. Its versions omit some clonotypes, under half of them owing to an unresolved V gene in the studies checked, with the rest unexplained. The V and J calls and clone size were taken over from that table, and D and trimming were inferred from the DNA. In this sample the table shows about 590,000 clones, roughly 95% of which occur a single time. In total, the top ten clones hold 0.095% to 0.12% of the sample.

The CDR3 covers 16 residues, taking in both the cysteine and the phenylalanine. Solely the CDR3 DNA is kept, with 48 bases framed from the first base. As encoded in the germline V gene, CDR1 is SGHVS while CDR2 is FQNEAQ. The germline V and J ends show losses of 1 base and 4 bases respectively, and no gene match explains 6 bases of the junction. CD8 naive samples were CD45RO-negative cells positively selected for CCR7, giving a CD45RA+CCR7+ population that excluded TemRA cells. Healthy HIV-negative adults with no recently reported acute infections or vaccinations were included as donors. Every donor was a Caucasian adult residing in Nashville, Tennessee, USA. After blood collection by leukapheresis, PBMCs were isolated using Ficoll-Histopaque density gradient centrifugation and then cryopreserved in the vapor phase of liquid nitrogen. Analytical flow cytometry was used to check the purity and quantity of every magnetically sorted T cell population. Genomic DNA was isolated from every sorted fraction and measured by UV absorbance on a Nanodrop 2000c.

Broad study findings and their caveats: Naive subsets generally had larger estimated clonotype richness than memory subsets did. Because the study included only a small number of donors, the genetic and exposure-history diversity represented was limited. Pairwise subsampling led to the expectation that sequencing depth would affect the degree of clonotype sharing among donors. Compared with non-shared clonotypes, clonotypes shared by all four sorted-subset donors had higher generation probabilities. Sampling was restricted to blood, and TCR repertoires in tissues likely differ from the TCR repertoires found in blood. Across a few donors, approximately 5% of naive CD4, more than 3% of naive CD8, about 2.3% of memory CD4, and 0.4% of memory CD8 clonotypes were shared. Even with the large sequencing depth, rarefaction of the sorted-subset datasets indicated that sequencing was incomplete.

The chain joins TRBV7-8 to TRBJ2-7; the central 11 bases match TRBD2. The sequenced material came from naive CD8+ T cells sorted from blood. Explained via the paper, the cell subset or site label denotes: CD45RA+CCR7+. This receptor was taken from a young woman in good health. The nucleotide sequence reads as follows: TGTGCCAGCAGCTTAGGGGGACTAGCGGAGGGGTACGAGCAGTACTTC. Its translation is CASSLGGLAEGYEQYF.